This is a list of T cell receptor beta chains from one sample in a study of cytomegalovirus exposure and HLA in healthy donors. Using immunoSEQ multiplex PCR, the repertoire was profiled, and TCRdb retains in-frame clones only, with some absent. This sample has 200,000 to 250,000 clones, with 82% found just once. Sequenced: PBMCs. The source is a woman aged 40 to 50 in good health and CMV-seropositive. Each CDR3 is given with its conserved first and last residue. Fields, in order: CDR3 DNA, CDR3 protein, V gene, J gene, D gene, clone size. The D gene is left open where the match is weak. Some rows mark clone size as missing; the rest say once, few, many or name a class of expanded clone.

TGTGCCAGCAGCTTGGCGGGGAGCGGCGGGGAGCTGTTTTTT,CASSLAGSGGELFF,TRBV5-8,TRBJ2-2,-,-
TGTGCCAGCAGCCAAGATATCCAGGTCTCTGGAAACACCATATATTTT,CASSQDIQVSGNTIYF,TRBV4-2,TRBJ1-3,-,few
TGTGCCAGCAGCCCTTCTTTTAGGGGGTCGGAAAAACTGTTTTTT,CASSPSFRGSEKLFF,TRBV6-5,TRBJ1-4,-,-
TGCAGCGTTGAACGACAGGGGCATGAAGCTTTCTTT,CSVERQGHEAFF,TRBV29-1,TRBJ1-1,TRBD1,-
TGCAGCGTCAAAGACAGGGGCGCAAGGTATGGCTACACCTTC,CSVKDRGARYGYTF,TRBV29-1,TRBJ1-2,TRBD1,-
TGTGCCAGTAGTATCGAGCGGATCGCTAACTATGGCTACACCTTC,CASSIERIANYGYTF,TRBV19,TRBJ1-2,-,few
TGTGCCACCACTGGGTATGGGGGCGGAACCCCTGGGGCCAACGTCCTGACTTTC,CATTGYGGGTPGANVLTF,TRBV19,TRBJ2-6,-,-
TGTGCCAGCAGTTACTTGGCCAGATCAAACTATGGCTACACCTTC,CASSYLARSNYGYTF,TRBV6-5,TRBJ1-2,-,-
TGTGCCAGCAGTACGGAGATGGGGCCCGAAAAACTGTTTTTT,CASSTEMGPEKLFF,TRBV2,TRBJ1-4,-,-
TGTGCCAGTAGCGTAACAGGGGCCTACGAGCAGTACTTC,CASSVTGAYEQYF,TRBV19,TRBJ2-7,TRBD1,-
TGTGCCTGGATGCAGAATCAGCCCCAGCATTTT,CAWMQNQPQHF,TRBV30,TRBJ1-5,-,-
TGTGCCAGCAGCTTAGTATCGAGATACACTGAAGCTTTCTTT,CASSLVSRYTEAFF,TRBV7-2,TRBJ1-1,-,-
TGTGCCAGTAGTATTGGGGGGGGAACCGGGGAGCTGTTTTTT,CASSIGGGTGELFF,TRBV19,TRBJ2-2,TRBD2,-
TGTGCCAGCACTCCGCGGCAGGGGGCAAGCTACGAGCAGTACTTC,CASTPRQGASYEQYF,TRBV6-6,TRBJ2-7,TRBD1,-
TGTGCCAGCAGCTTGGAGGGGACCTACAATGAGCAGTTCTTC,CASSLEGTYNEQFF,TRBV7-9,TRBJ2-1,-,-
TGTGCCAGCAGGTACACAGGGGCTTCAAATGAAAAACTGTTTTTT,CASRYTGASNEKLFF,TRBV5-6,TRBJ1-4,TRBD1,-
TGCGCCAGCAGCTCAAGCGGGGGGGGGAATGAGCAGTTCTTC,CASSSSGGGNEQFF,TRBV5-1,TRBJ2-1,TRBD2,-
TGTGCCAGCAGTTACGGGGACTACCTCACAGATACGCAGTATTTT,CASSYGDYLTDTQYF,TRBV6-5,TRBJ2-3,TRBD2,-
TGTGCCAGTAGGAGAAAGGATCGGCCCTACGAGCAGTACTTC,CASRRKDRPYEQYF,TRBV6-1,TRBJ2-7,-,-
TGTGCCAGCAGTCGAGAGAGACGGGGCAATCAGCCCCAGCATTTT,CASSRERRGNQPQHF,TRBV6-1,TRBJ1-5,-,-
TGTGCCAGCAGCGTTTCGGTGGGCGGCACAGATACGCAGTATTTT,CASSVSVGGTDTQYF,TRBV5-4,TRBJ2-3,-,few
TGTGCCAGTAGTAGAACAGGGGGTCTCTCCTACAATGAGCAGTTCTTC,CASSRTGGLSYNEQFF,TRBV19,TRBJ2-1,TRBD1,-
TGTGCCAGCAGCGTAGGTCGGGGGACTGAAGCTTTCTTT,CASSVGRGTEAFF,TRBV9,TRBJ1-1,-,-
TGTGCCAGCAGCTACAGGGGGAGGTCGACTAATGAAAAACTGTTTTTT,CASSYRGRSTNEKLFF,TRBV11-2,TRBJ1-4,TRBD1,-
TGTGCCAGCAGCCCCAGGACAGGGAGGGCAGATACGCAGTATTTT,CASSPRTGRADTQYF,TRBV28,TRBJ2-3,-,-
TGTGCCCGAACACAAAAGGGCAGGGGTGATGGAGAAGCTTTCTTT,CARTQKGRGDGEAFF,TRBV30,TRBJ1-1,-,-
TGTGCCAGTAGACAGTCTACAGGGTCTAATCAGCCCCAGCATTTT,CASRQSTGSNQPQHF,TRBV19,TRBJ1-5,-,few
TGTGCCAGCAGCACACCTGGACAGTACAATGAGCAGTTCTTC,CASSTPGQYNEQFF,TRBV28,TRBJ2-1,-,-
TGTGCCAGCAGCTTAGGCCGGACAGGGGACTATAGCAATCAGCCCCAGCATTTT,CASSLGRTGDYSNQPQHF,TRBV7-9,TRBJ1-5,TRBD1,once
TGCAGCGTGGGAGGGGGGGGGCAGTTCTTC,CSVGGGGQFF,TRBV29-1,TRBJ2-1,-,-
TGTGCCAGCAGTTCTGGGACTAGCGGCACAGATACGCAGTATTTT,CASSSGTSGTDTQYF,TRBV6-5,TRBJ2-3,TRBD2,-
TGTGCCAGCAGCTTAGGCTCTCGAGGGACTGAAGCTTTCTTT,CASSLGSRGTEAFF,TRBV11-2,TRBJ1-1,-,few
TGTGCCAGCAGCGGACTTCGGGGTAGGACTGAAGCTTTCTTT,CASSGLRGRTEAFF,TRBV9,TRBJ1-1,-,-
TGTGCCAGCAGTCCTAGGACAGAGATGGACACTGAAGCTTTCTTT,CASSPRTEMDTEAFF,TRBV11-3,TRBJ1-1,-,-
TGCGCCAGCAGCCAAGATCCTTGGAGCCATAATGAAAAACTGTTTTTT,CASSQDPWSHNEKLFF,TRBV4-3,TRBJ1-4,-,-
TGCGCCAGCAGCTTGGGCGGGTCCTATAGCACAGATACGCAGTATTTT,CASSLGGSYSTDTQYF,TRBV5-1,TRBJ2-3,-,-
TGTGCCAGCACCTCACAGGCAGGGCCATCCTACGAGCAGTACTTC,CASTSQAGPSYEQYF,TRBV2,TRBJ2-7,-,-
TGTGCCTCCCGGAGGGGCACTGAAGCTTTCTTT,CASRRGTEAFF,TRBV6-6,TRBJ1-1,-,-
TGTGCCAGCAGTTCTTGGGGGGAGCGGTACAATGAGCAGTTCTTC,CASSSWGERYNEQFF,TRBV27,TRBJ2-1,-,-
TGTGCCAGCAGTGAAGCGCGACCCGGGACAGCGCTTACCCAGCATTTT,CASSEARPGTALTQHF,TRBV6-1,TRBJ1-5,TRBD1,-
TGTGCCTGGAGCCCGGGACTAGCGGGAGGCACCGGGGAGCTGTTTTTT,CAWSPGLAGGTGELFF,TRBV30,TRBJ2-2,TRBD2,-
TGTGCCAGCAGCCAGAGGGCTAGCGTCACAGATACGCAGTATTTT,CASSQRASVTDTQYF,TRBV7-3,TRBJ2-3,-,-
TGCGCCAGCAGCCAAGAACCAGTAATCTCTGGGGCCAACGTCCTGACTTTC,CASSQEPVISGANVLTF,TRBV4-1,TRBJ2-6,-,-
TGTGCCTGGAAAGGACTCACTTACGAGCAGTACTTC,CAWKGLTYEQYF,TRBV30,TRBJ2-7,-,few
TGTGCCAGCAGGGTGGATGACAGGCCCTTATACTCTGGAAACACCATATATTTT,CASRVDDRPLYSGNTIYF,TRBV9,TRBJ1-3,-,-
TGTGCCAGCCAGAACTCGGAGCCCGCAGGGAAACTGTTTTTT,CASQNSEPAGKLFF,TRBV6-5,TRBJ1-4,-,-
TGTGCCAGCAGCTTAAATGGCAGGGTTTCTGGTCAGCCCCAGCATTTT,CASSLNGRVSGQPQHF,TRBV7-2,TRBJ1-5,-,-